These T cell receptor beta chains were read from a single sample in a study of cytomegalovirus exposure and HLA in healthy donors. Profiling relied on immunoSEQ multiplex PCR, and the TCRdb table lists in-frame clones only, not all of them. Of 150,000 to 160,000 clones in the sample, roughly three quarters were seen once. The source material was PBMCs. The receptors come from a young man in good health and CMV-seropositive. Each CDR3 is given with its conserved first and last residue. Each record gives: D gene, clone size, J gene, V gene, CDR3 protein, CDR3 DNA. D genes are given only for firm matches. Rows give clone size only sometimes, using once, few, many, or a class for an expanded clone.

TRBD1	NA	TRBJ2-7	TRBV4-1	CASRAVGQPPYEQYF	TGCGCCAGCAGAGCCGTGGGACAGCCTCCCTACGAGCAGTACTTC
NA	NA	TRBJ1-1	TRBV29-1	CSLRGEAVGTEAFF	TGCAGCCTTCGGGGTGAGGCTGTGGGCACTGAAGCTTTCTTT
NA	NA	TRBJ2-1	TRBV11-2	CASSLEAVGGQFF	TGTGCCAGCAGCTTAGAGGCGGTGGGGGGGCAGTTCTTC
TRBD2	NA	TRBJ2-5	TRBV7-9	CASNAGTSERETQYF	TGTGCCAGCAACGCTGGGACTAGCGAACGAGAGACCCAGTACTTC
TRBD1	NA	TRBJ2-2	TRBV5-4	CASSYRQGTTGELFF	TGTGCCAGCAGCTATAGACAGGGTACCACCGGGGAGCTGTTTTTT
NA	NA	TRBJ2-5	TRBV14	CASSQLGLTLKETQYF	TGTGCCAGCAGCCAACTGGGACTGACGCTCAAAGAGACCCAGTACTTC
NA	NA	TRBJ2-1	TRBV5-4	CASSLVTLSVLSYNEQFF	TGTGCCAGCAGCTTGGTGACTCTATCTGTCCTATCCTACAATGAGCAGTTCTTC
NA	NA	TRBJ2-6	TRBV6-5	CASSPHSSGANVLTF	TGTGCCAGCAGTCCTCATAGCTCTGGGGCCAACGTCCTGACTTTC
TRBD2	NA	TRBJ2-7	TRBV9	CASSVLAGVGEQYF	TGTGCCAGCAGCGTGCTAGCGGGAGTCGGCGAGCAGTACTTC
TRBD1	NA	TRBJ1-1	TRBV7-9	CASSSDRGLVEAFF	TGTGCCAGCAGCTCGGACAGGGGGTTGGTTGAAGCTTTCTTT
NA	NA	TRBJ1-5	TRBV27	CASSLSTGNQPQHF	TGTGCCAGCAGTTTATCCACTGGCAATCAGCCCCAGCATTTT
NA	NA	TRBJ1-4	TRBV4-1	CASSQERGRVMGEKLFF	TGCGCCAGCAGCCAAGAACGGGGTCGAGTGATGGGTGAAAAACTGTTTTTT
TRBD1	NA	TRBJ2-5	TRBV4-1	CASSQEGTGADETQYF	TGCGCCAGCAGCCAAGAAGGCACAGGGGCGGACGAGACCCAGTACTTC
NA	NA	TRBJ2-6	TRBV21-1	CASSKAPGSGESSGANVLTF	TGTGCCAGCAGCAAAGCGCCGGGGTCTGGGGAGAGCTCTGGGGCCAACGTCCTGACTTTC
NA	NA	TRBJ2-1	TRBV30	CAWSPGNEQFF	TGTGCCTGGAGTCCAGGGAATGAGCAGTTCTTC
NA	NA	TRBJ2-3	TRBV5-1	CASSLALSTDTQYF	TGCGCCAGCAGCTTGGCCCTGTCCACAGATACGCAGTATTTT
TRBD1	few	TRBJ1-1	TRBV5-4	CASSVGQGGYTEAFF	TGTGCCAGCAGCGTCGGACAGGGGGGGTACACTGAAGCTTTCTTT
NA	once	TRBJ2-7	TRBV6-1	CASSPGLLYEQYF	TGTGCCAGCAGTCCCGGACTCCTCTACGAGCAGTACTTC
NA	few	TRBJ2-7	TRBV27	CASSLMGSEQYF	TGTGCCAGCAGTTTAATGGGCTCCGAGCAGTACTTC
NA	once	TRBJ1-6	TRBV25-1	CASSDRGPNSPLHF	TGTGCCAGCAGTGACAGGGGACCAAATTCACCCCTCCACTTT
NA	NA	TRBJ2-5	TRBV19	CASSIRTVSETQYF	TGTGCCAGTAGTATCCGGACAGTCTCAGAGACCCAGTACTTC
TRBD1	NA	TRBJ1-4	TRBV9	CASSFGTENEKLFF	TGTGCCAGCAGCTTCGGGACAGAGAATGAAAAACTGTTTTTT
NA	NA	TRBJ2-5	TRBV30	CAWETGQETQYF	TGTGCCTGGGAGACAGGCCAAGAGACCCAGTACTTC
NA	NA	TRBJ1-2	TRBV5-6	CASSKDTNYGYTF	TGTGCCAGCAGCAAAGACACTAACTATGGCTACACCTTC
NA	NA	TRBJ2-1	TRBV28	CASSIGGVSNEQFF	TGTGCCAGCAGCATAGGAGGGGTATCCAATGAGCAGTTCTTC
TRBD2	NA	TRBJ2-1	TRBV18	CASSPGTSPFSYNEQFF	TGTGCCAGCTCACCGGGGACTAGTCCTTTCTCCTACAATGAGCAGTTCTTC
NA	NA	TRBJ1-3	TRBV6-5	CASSFQTSGNTIYF	TGTGCCAGCAGTTTCCAGACAAGCGGAAACACCATATATTTT
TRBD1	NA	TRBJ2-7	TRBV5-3	CARSLDNRGPWSEQYF	TGTGCCAGAAGCTTGGACAACAGGGGGCCCTGGAGCGAGCAGTACTTC
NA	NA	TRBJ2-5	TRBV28	CASSLLEETQYF	TGTGCCAGCAGTTTATTGGAGGAGACCCAGTACTTC
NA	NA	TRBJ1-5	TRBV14	CASSRGGNQPQHF	TGTGCCAGTAGTAGGGGCGGCAATCAGCCCCAGCATTTT
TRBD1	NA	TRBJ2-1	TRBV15	CATSSRTGEMNEQFF	TGTGCCACCAGCAGTAGGACAGGGGAGATGAATGAGCAGTTCTTC
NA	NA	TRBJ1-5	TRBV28	CASTHSNQPQHF	TGTGCCAGCACCCATAGCAATCAGCCCCAGCATTTT
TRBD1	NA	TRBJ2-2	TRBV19	CATDRGQSGELFF	TGTGCCACGGACAGGGGGCAATCCGGGGAGCTGTTTTTT
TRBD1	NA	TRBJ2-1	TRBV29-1	CSVADRGLWFF	TGCAGCGTCGCGGACAGGGGGCTTTGGTTCTTC
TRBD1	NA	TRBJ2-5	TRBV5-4	CASSLGGGAETQYF	TGTGCCAGCAGCTTGGGAGGGGGCGCAGAGACCCAGTACTTC
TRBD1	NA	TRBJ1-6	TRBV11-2	CASSFTGTGDNSPLHF	TGTGCCAGCAGCTTCACCGGGACAGGGGACAATTCACCCCTCCACTTT
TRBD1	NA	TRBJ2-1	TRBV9	CASSPQYGRGLIGNEQFF	TGTGCCAGCAGCCCGCAGTATGGCAGGGGGTTGATCGGCAATGAGCAGTTCTTC
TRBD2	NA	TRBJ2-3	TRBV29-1	CSVWGTSGSGTDTQYF	TGCAGCGTCTGGGGGACTAGCGGGAGCGGCACAGATACGCAGTATTTT
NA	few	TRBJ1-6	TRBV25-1	CASGSGGWNSPLHF	TGTGCCAGTGGCAGTGGGGGGTGGAATTCACCCCTCCACTTT
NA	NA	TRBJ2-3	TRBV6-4	CASSDSGLRTDTQYF	TGTGCCAGCAGTGACAGTGGGCTCCGCACAGATACGCAGTATTTT
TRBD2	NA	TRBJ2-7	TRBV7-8	CASSLARLAGPSVEQYF	TGTGCCAGCAGCTTAGCGCGACTAGCGGGACCCTCCGTCGAGCAGTACTTC
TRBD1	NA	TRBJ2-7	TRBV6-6	CASSSGQDGTYKQYF	TGTGCCAGCAGCTCCGGACAGGATGGGACCTACAAGCAGTACTTC
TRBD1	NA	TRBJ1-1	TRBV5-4	CASSSGQGGTEAFF	TGTGCCAGCAGCTCCGGACAGGGGGGCACTGAAGCTTTCTTT